The 21 T cell receptor beta chains in this list originate from one sample, sequenced in a study of shared clonotypes between healthy human individuals. Data came from immunoSEQ multiplex PCR; TCRdb stores just in-frame clones and leaves some out. The sample yields 330,000 or so clones, under 80% seen once. Sequencing used memory CD4+ T cells sorted from blood. Noted subset: CD45RA-negative fraction. The receptors were gathered from a man in his thirties or forties in good health.

The chain has TRBV2 and TRBJ2-2; TRBD1 matches at 10 bases. The CDR3 runs to 16 residues. The ends lost 3 bases at V and 7 bases at J; junction bases unmatched: 8. Germline CDR1 is SNHLY and CDR2 is FYNNEI. CDR3 residues: CASSEGTGAFGGELFF. DNA of the CDR3: TGTGCCAGCAGTGAGGGGACAGGGGCGTTTGGCGGGGAGCTGTTTTTT.

The chain employs TRBV29-1 and TRBJ1-4; D is possibly TRBD1 (5 bases). Deletions cut 3 bases from V and 8 bases from J, with 13 bases between. The CDR3 has 13 residues. The germline gives CDR1 SQVTM, CDR2 ANQGSEA. For the CDR3, the DNA is TGCAGCGTTGATGGCCAGGGTGCGGAAAAACTGTTTTTT. It is translated as CSVDGQGAEKLFF.

This sequence joins TRBV5-1 and TRBJ2-2, with 8 bases identical to TRBD2. The CDR3 consists of 15 residues. CDR1 SGHRS and CDR2 YFSETQ come from the germline V gene. J lost 7 bases, V lost 0 bases, and 5 bases had no gene match. The CDR3 DNA reads as TGCGCCAGCAGCTTGGGAGCGGGAGAGGTCGGGGAGCTGTTTTTT. It specifies CASSLGAGEVGELFF. Variable domain in full (rest from reference TRBV5-1 and TRBJ2-2): KAGVTQTPRYLIKTRGQQVTLSCSPISGHRSVSWYQQTPGQGLQFLFEYFSETQRNKGNFPGRFSGRQFSNSRSEMNVSTLELGDSALYLCASSLGAGEVGELFFGEGSRLTVL.

This clone showed up just once. The V gene is TRBV7-2, the J gene TRBJ2-2; 9 bases agree with TRBD1. V trimming: 5 bases; J trimming: 8 bases; junction bases outside the gene matches: 9. The CDR3 totals 15 residues. Looked up from germline, CDR1 is SGHTA and CDR2 is FQGNSA. The CDR3 is CASSPRQGGIGELFF. In nucleotides, the CDR3 is TGTGCCAGCAGCCCTCGACAGGGGGGAATTGGGGAGCTGTTTTTT.

CDR3 protein: CASRRDTVKETQYF. In nucleotides, the CDR3 is TGTGCCAGCAGAAGGGACACGGTAAAAGAGACCCAGTACTTC. The chain has TRBV6-1 and TRBJ2-5, with a possible D match to TRBD1 (6 bases). The V end was cut by 6 bases, the J end by 3 bases, with 14 bases between. The CDR3 is 14 residues long. The germline V gene has CDR1 MNHNS and CDR2 SASEGT.

DNA for the CDR3: TGTGCCAGTAGACTCGCCGGGACAGGAGGCTACGAGCAGTACTTC. This encodes CASRLAGTGGYEQYF. The chain recombines TRBV19 with TRBJ2-7, with 8 bases aligning to TRBD1. This CDR3 spans 15 amino acids. Trimming took 6 bases from V and 3 from J; bases not matched to a gene: 10. Germline-derived CDR1 and CDR2 are LNHDA and SQIVND (reference sequence). The entire variable domain, with the rest obtained from reference TRBV19 and TRBJ2-7, is as follows: DGGITQSPKYLFRKEGQNVTLSCEQNLNHDAMYWYRQDPGQGLRLIYYSQIVNDFQKGDIAEGYSVSREKKESFPLTVTSAQKNPTAFYLCASRLAGTGGYEQYFGPGTRLTVT.

Only a few counts were recorded for this clone. The chain joins TRBV5-1 to TRBJ2-5; a possible D gene is TRBD2 (7 bases). The V end was cut by 2 bases, the J end by 2 bases, with 19 bases between. The CDR3 sequence is 17 residues long. The germline V gene encodes CDR1 SGHRS and CDR2 YFSETQ. The CDR3, as DNA: TGCGCCAGCAGCTTTTGGTCAGGGGCCGGGGGGCAAGAGACCCAGTACTTC. The encoded protein is CASSFWSGAGGQETQYF.

This clone was detected only a few times. The chain combines TRBV7-8 with TRBJ2-2, with D tentatively TRBD1 (6 bases). The CDR3 sequence is 15 residues long. Trimming cost V 5 bases and J 0 bases, with 10 bases left between them. Per the germline V gene, CDR1 is SGHVS and CDR2 is FQNEAQ. The CDR3 DNA is TGTGCCAGCAGCCAGACAGGTTCGAACACCGGGGAGCTGTTTTTT. Its protein product is CASSQTGSNTGELFF. The complete variable domain, with remaining parts taken from reference TRBV7-8 and TRBJ2-2, reads GAGVSQSPRYKVAKRGQDVALRCDPISGHVSLFWYQQALGQGPEFLTYFQNEAQLDKSGLPSDRFFAERPEGSVSTLKIQRTQQEDSAVYLCASSQTGSNTGELFFGEGSRLTVL.

The chain has TRBV18 and TRBJ2-7; 10 bases agree with TRBD2. V lost 5 bases to trimming and J lost 5 bases; unmatched junction nucleotides: 6. Looked up from germline, CDR1 is KGHSH and CDR2 is LQKENI. CDR3 length: 14 residues. The CDR3 sequence: CASSMLAGEDEQYF. CDR3 bases: TGTGCCAGCTCAATGCTAGCGGGAGAGGACGAGCAGTACTTC.

This chain joins TRBV2 and TRBJ1-5, with 7 bases that match TRBD1. Per the germline V gene, CDR1 is SNHLY and CDR2 is FYNNEI. The trim removed 5 bases at V and 0 bases at J, leaving 10 bases unmatched. The CDR3 is 17 amino acids. CDR3 region: CASSPATGLNSNQPQHF. In DNA, the CDR3 is TGTGCCAGCAGTCCTGCGACAGGGCTTAATAGCAATCAGCCCCAGCATTTT.

This clone showed up just once. The chain couples TRBV13 to TRBJ1-5; no clear D. This CDR3 region has 14 residues. With 5 bases removed from V and 3 bases from J, the gap between germline ends came to 11 bases. Per germline, CDR1 PRHDT and CDR2 FYEKMQ (reference sequence). The CDR3 loop reads CASSIRADNQPQHF. In DNA, the CDR3 is TGTGCCAGCAGCATTAGGGCTGACAATCAGCCCCAGCATTTT.

This chain uses TRBV6-5 with TRBJ1-1, with D possibly being TRBD1 (5 bases). CDR1 and CDR2 from the germline V gene are MNHEY and SVGAGI. V was shortened by 6 bases and J by 5 bases, with 13 bases between the two germline ends. This CDR3 comprises 13 residues. The CDR3 reads CASRALGGTEAFF. CDR3 sequence (DNA): TGTGCCAGCAGGGCCCTGGGGGGGACTGAAGCTTTCTTT.

The chain recombines TRBV25-1 with TRBJ2-3, with 13 bases that match TRBD2. Germline loops: CDR1 MGHDK, CDR2 SYGVNS. The ends lost 5 bases at V and 1 base at J; junction bases unmatched: 9. The CDR3 consists of 18 residues. The DNA for the CDR3 is TGTGCCAGCAGTCCGACTAGCGGGAGGACCTTTGGCACAGATACGCAGTATTTT. Amino acid sequence: CASSPTSGRTFGTDTQYF.

The genes are TRBV28 and TRBJ1-1; no firm D call. The length of the CDR3 is 14 residues. The V end lost 6 bases, the J end lost 3 bases, and 14 bases lay between the germline ends. Germline CDR1 MDHEN, CDR2 SYDVKM. The CDR3 protein is CASSFDTLHTEAFF. CDR3 DNA: TGTGCCAGCAGCTTCGACACGTTGCACACTGAAGCTTTCTTT.

Comments on this clone: At one end, the junction sequence differs from germline, possibly due to a read error. This chain joins TRBV7-6 and TRBJ2-5, with 7 bases lining up with TRBD2. CDR1 and CDR2 (germline): SGHVS, FNYEAQ. The CDR3 runs 13 residues. The CDR3 nucleotides read TGTGCCAGCAGCTTAGCCCCTTTCGGGGGGTCAAACTTC. Residues: CASSLAPFGGSNF.

This chain joins TRBV6-1 and TRBJ2-7, with D perhaps matching TRBD2 (6 bases). This CDR3 has 15 amino acids. Germline CDR1 is MNHNS and CDR2 is SASEGT. Trimming left V 7 bases short and J 3 bases short, with 19 bases between. The CDR3 loop reads CASTISGTLIYEQYF. The CDR3 DNA reads as TGTGCCAGCACCATTTCCGGGACTTTAATCTACGAGCAGTACTTC.

This clone has only a few counts. The chain has TRBV5-1 and TRBJ2-1; the D gene is possibly TRBD2 (6 bases). Trimming took 2 bases from V and 7 from J, leaving 10 bases between them. CDR3 length: 13 amino acids. Per germline, CDR1 SGHRS and CDR2 YFSETQ. CDR3 amino acids: CASSLPRGNEQFF. The CDR3 DNA follows: TGCGCCAGCAGCTTACCCCGGGGGAATGAGCAGTTCTTC.

This clone was counted between two and nine times. The V call is TRBV5-1, the J call TRBJ2-7; the D gene is possibly TRBD1 (5 bases). Trimming took off 4 bases at V and 5 bases at J, with 19 bases between the two ends. Per germline, CDR1 SGHRS and CDR2 YFSETQ. The CDR3 has 15 amino acids. The CDR3 loop reads CASSPVWGPDNEQYF. CDR3 coding DNA: TGCGCCAGCAGCCCCGTCTGGGGCCCGGACAACGAGCAGTACTTC.

This chain uses TRBV28 with TRBJ2-1; the match to TRBD2 covers 9 bases. CDR3 length equals 13 residues. The trim removed 3 bases at V and 8 bases at J, leaving 2 bases unmatched. Germline V CDR1 and CDR2: MDHEN, SYDVKM. This chain's CDR3 is CASSFWTSDEQFF. In nucleotides, the CDR3 is TGTGCCAGCAGTTTTTGGACTAGCGATGAGCAGTTCTTC.

V and J are TRBV18 and TRBJ2-7; D might be TRBD1 or TRBD2, each matching 6 bases. The V end was cut by 6 bases, the J end by 4 bases, with 13 bases between. This CDR3 is built from 13 residues. The V gene's germline CDR1 is KGHSH and CDR2 LQKENI. The CDR3 DNA reads as TGTGCCAGCTCCCAGCGGAGGGGGTACGAGCAGTACTTC. Encoded protein: CASSQRRGYEQYF.

This chain links TRBV28 with TRBJ1-2, with 7 bases fitting TRBD1. Per the germline V gene, CDR1 is MDHEN and CDR2 is SYDVKM. The CDR3 runs 15 residues. Trimming removed 6 bases from V and 5 bases from J; junction bases left unmatched: 12. In nucleotides, the CDR3 is TGTGCCAGCAGCCTACCCTACGGACAGGAGTATGGCTACACCTTC. This encodes CASSLPYGQEYGYTF.